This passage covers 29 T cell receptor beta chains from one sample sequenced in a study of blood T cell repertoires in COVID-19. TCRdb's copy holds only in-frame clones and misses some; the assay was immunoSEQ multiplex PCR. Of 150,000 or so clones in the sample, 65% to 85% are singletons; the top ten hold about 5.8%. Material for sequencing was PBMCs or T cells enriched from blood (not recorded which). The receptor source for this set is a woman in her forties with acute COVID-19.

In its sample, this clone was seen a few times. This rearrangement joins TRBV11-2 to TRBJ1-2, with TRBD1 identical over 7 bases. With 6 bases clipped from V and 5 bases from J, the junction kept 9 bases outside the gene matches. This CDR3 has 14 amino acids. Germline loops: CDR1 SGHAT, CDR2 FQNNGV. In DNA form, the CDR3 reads TGTGCCAGCAGTCTTCAGGGGGTGGGGTATGGCTACACCTTC. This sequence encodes CASSLQGVGYGYTF.

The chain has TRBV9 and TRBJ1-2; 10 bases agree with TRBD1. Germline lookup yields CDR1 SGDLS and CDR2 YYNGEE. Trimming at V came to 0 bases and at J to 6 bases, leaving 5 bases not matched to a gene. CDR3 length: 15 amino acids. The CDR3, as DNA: TGTGCCAGCAGCGTAGGGACAGGGGGGACGGATGGCTACACCTTC. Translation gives CASSVGTGGTDGYTF.

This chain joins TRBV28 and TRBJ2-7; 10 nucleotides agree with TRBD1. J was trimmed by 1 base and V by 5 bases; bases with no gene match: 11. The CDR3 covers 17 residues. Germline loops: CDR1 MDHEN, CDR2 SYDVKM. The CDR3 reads CASSPSKGQGRSYEQYF. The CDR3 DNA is TGTGCCAGCAGTCCATCCAAGGGACAGGGGAGGTCCTACGAGCAGTACTTC.

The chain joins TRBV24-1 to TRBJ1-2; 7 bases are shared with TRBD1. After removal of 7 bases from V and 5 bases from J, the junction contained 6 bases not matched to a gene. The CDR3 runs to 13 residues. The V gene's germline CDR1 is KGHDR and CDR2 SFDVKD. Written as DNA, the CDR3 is TGTGCCACCAGCGAGGGGGCGCGGTATGGCTACACCTTC. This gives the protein CATSEGARYGYTF.

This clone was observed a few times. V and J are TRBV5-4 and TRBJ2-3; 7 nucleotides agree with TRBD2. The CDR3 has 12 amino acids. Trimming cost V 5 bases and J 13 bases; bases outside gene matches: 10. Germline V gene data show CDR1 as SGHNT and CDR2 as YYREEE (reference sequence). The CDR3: CASSPDGAGEYF. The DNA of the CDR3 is TGTGCCAGCAGTCCCGACGGGGCGGGGGAGTATTTT. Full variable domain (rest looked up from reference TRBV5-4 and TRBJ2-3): ETGVTQSPTHLIKTRGQQVTLRCSSQSGHNTVSWYQQALGQGPQFIFQYYREEENGRGNFPPRFSGLQFPNYSSELNVNALELDDSALYLCASSPDGAGEYFGPGTRLTVL.

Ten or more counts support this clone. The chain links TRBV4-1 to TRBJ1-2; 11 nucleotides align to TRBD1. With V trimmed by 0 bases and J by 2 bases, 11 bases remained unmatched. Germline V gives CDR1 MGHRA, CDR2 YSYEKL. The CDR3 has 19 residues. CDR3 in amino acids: CASSQDRDGTGGWNYGYTF. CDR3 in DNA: TGCGCCAGCAGCCAAGATCGGGACGGGACAGGGGGTTGGAACTATGGCTACACCTTC.

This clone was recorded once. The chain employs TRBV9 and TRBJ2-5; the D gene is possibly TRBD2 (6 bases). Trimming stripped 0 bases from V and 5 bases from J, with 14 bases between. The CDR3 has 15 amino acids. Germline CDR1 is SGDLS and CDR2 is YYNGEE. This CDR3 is CASSVAGLPLETQYF. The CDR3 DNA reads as TGTGCCAGCAGCGTAGCGGGACTCCCCTTGGAGACCCAGTACTTC.

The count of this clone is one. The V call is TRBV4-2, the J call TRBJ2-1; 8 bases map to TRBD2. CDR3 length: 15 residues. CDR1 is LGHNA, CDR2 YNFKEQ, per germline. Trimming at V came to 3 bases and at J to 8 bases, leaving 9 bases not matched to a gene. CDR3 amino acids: CASSQLSGISYEQFF. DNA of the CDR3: TGTGCCAGCAGCCAGCTTAGCGGGATCTCCTATGAGCAGTTCTTC.

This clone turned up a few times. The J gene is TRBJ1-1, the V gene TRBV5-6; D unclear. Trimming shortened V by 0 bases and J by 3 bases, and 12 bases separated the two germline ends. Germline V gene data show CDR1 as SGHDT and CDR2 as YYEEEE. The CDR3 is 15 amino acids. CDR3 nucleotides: TGTGCCAGCAGCTTGGAGACCATGGGAGACACTGAAGCTTTCTTT. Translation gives CASSLETMGDTEAFF.

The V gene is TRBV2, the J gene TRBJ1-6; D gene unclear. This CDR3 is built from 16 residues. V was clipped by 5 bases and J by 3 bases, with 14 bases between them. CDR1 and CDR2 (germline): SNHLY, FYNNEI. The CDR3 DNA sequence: TGTGCCAGCAGTCTGGGAGGGCAGGACTATAATTCACCCCTCCACTTT. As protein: CASSLGGQDYNSPLHF.

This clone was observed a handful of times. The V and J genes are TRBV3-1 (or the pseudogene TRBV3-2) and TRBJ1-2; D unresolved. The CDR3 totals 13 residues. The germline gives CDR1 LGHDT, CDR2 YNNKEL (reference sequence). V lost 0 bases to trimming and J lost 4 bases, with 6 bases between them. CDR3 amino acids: CASSQEAAYGYTF. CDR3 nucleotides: TGTGCCAGCAGCCAAGAGGCTGCCTATGGCTACACCTTC.

The CDR3: CASREGTGELFF. The CDR3 DNA sequence: TGTGCCAGCAGGGAGGGAACCGGGGAGCTGTTTTTT. V gene TRBV2 combines with J gene TRBJ2-2; tentative D call: TRBD2 (6 bases). V was cut by 6 bases and J by 5 bases, with 7 bases left in between. This CDR3 has 12 residues. Germline values: CDR1 SNHLY, CDR2 FYNNEI.

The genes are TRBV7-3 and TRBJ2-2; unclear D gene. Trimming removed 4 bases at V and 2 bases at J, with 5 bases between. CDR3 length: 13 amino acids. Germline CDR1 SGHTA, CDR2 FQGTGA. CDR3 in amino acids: CASSSINTGELFF. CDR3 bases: TGTGCCAGCAGCTCAATCAACACCGGGGAGCTGTTTTTT.

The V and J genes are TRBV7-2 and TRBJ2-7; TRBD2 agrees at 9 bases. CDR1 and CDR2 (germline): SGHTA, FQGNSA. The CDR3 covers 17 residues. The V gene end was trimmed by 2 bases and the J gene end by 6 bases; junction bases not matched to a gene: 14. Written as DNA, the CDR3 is TGTGCCAGCAGCTTAAGGCCTAGCGGGATTAAGACGGGCGAGCAGTACTTC. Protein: CASSLRPSGIKTGEQYF.

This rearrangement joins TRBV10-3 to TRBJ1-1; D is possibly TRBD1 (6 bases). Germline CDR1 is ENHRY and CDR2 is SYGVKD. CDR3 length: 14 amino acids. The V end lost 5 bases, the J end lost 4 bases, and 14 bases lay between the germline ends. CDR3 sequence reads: CAISTDRHLTEAFF. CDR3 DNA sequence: TGTGCCATCAGTACTGACAGGCACCTCACTGAAGCTTTCTTT.

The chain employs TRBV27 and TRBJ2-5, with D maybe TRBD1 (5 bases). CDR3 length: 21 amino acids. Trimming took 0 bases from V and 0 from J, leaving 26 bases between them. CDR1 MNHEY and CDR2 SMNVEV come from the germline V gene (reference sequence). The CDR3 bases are TGTGCCAGCAGTTTATCGCAGGGCATGCATCCTACGATACGCCACCAAGAGACCCAGTACTTC. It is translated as CASSLSQGMHPTIRHQETQYF.

The DNA for the CDR3 is TGCGCCAGCAGTCTCAGGGAAACCGGGGAGCTGTTTTTT. Protein: CASSLRETGELFF. The chain recombines TRBV4-1 with TRBJ2-2; tentative D call: TRBD1 (5 bases). Germline V gene sequence: CDR1 MGHRA, CDR2 YSYEKL. The CDR3 has 13 amino acids. Trimming removed 6 bases at V and 5 bases at J, with 10 bases between.

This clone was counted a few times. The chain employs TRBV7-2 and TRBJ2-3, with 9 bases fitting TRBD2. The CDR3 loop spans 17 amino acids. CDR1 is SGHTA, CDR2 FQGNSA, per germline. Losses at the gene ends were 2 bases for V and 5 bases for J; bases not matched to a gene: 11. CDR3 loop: CASSLSLAGGPEDTQYF. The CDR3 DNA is TGTGCCAGCAGCTTAAGTCTCGCGGGAGGGCCAGAAGATACGCAGTATTTT.

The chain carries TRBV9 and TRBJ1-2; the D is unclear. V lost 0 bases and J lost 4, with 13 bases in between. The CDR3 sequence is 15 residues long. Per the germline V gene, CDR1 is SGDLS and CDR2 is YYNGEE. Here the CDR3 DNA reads TGTGCCAGCAGCGTAGGTCGGTTCGGCGGCTATGGCTACACCTTC. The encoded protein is CASSVGRFGGYGYTF.

This CDR3 is CASSFFGTSPNEQFF. Written as DNA, the CDR3 is TGCGCCAGCAGCTTCTTCGGGACTAGCCCGAATGAGCAGTTCTTC. The V call is TRBV5-1, the J call TRBJ2-1; 9 nucleotides line up with TRBD2. The V segment lost 2 bases and the J segment 7 bases; nucleotides outside the gene matches: 7. Looked up from germline, CDR1 is SGHRS and CDR2 is YFSETQ. CDR3 length: 15 residues. Based on the CDR3 plus reference TRBV5-1 and TRBJ2-1, the full variable domain is KAGVTQTPRYLIKTRGQQVTLSCSPISGHRSVSWYQQTPGQGLQFLFEYFSETQRNKGNFPGRFSGRQFSNSRSEMNVSTLELGDSALYLCASSFFGTSPNEQFFGPGTRLTVL.

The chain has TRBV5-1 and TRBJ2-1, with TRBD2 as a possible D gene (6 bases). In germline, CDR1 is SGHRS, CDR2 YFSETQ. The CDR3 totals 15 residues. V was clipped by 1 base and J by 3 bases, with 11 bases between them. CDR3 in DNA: TGCGCCAGCAGCTTGTCGGGAGCTGTCTACAATGAGCAGTTCTTC. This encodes CASSLSGAVYNEQFF.

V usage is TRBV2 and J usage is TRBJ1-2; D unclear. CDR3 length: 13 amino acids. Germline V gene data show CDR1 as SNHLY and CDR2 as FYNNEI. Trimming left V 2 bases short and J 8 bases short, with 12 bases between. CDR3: CASSEQEGGGYTF. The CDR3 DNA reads TGTGCCAGCAGTGAACAGGAAGGTGGAGGCTACACCTTC.

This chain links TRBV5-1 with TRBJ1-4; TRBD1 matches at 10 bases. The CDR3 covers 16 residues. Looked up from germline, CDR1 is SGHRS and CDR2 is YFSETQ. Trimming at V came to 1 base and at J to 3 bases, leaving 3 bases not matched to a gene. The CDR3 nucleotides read TGCGCCAGCAGCTTGAATGGACAGGGGGCTAATGAAAAACTGTTTTTT. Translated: CASSLNGQGANEKLFF. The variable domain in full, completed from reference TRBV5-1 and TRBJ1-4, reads KAGVTQTPRYLIKTRGQQVTLSCSPISGHRSVSWYQQTPGQGLQFLFEYFSETQRNKGNFPGRFSGRQFSNSRSEMNVSTLELGDSALYLCASSLNGQGANEKLFFGSGTQLSVL.

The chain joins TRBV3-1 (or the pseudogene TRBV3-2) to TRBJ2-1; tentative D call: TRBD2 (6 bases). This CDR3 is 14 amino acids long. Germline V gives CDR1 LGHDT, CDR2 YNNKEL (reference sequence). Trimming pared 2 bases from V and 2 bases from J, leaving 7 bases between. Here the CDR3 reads CASSQRTTYNEQFF. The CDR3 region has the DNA TGTGCCAGCAGCCAAAGGACTACCTACAATGAGCAGTTCTTC.

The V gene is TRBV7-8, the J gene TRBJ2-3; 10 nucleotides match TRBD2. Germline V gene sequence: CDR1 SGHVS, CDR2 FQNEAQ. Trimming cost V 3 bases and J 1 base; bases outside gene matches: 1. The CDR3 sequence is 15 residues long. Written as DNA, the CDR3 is TGTGCCAGCAGCTTCGGACTAGCGGGCACAGATACGCAGTATTTT. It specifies CASSFGLAGTDTQYF. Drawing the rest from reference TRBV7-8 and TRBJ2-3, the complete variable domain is GAGVSQSPRYKVAKRGQDVALRCDPISGHVSLFWYQQALGQGPEFLTYFQNEAQLDKSGLPSDRFFAERPEGSVSTLKIQRTQQEDSAVYLCASSFGLAGTDTQYFGPGTRLTVL.

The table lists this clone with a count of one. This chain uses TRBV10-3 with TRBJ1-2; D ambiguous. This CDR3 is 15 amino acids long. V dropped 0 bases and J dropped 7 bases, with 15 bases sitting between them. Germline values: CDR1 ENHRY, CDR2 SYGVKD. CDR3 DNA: TGTGCCATCAGTGAGTCGGAACCATCCTCAGGTGGCTACACCTTC. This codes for CAISESEPSSGGYTF.

CDR3 bases: TGTGCCAGCAAGAGCCTAAACAGGGATACCTCCTACGAGCAGTACTTC. The encoded protein is CASKSLNRDTSYEQYF. The chain has TRBV2 and TRBJ2-7; possible D gene TRBD1, 6 bases. The CDR3 spans 16 residues. Trimming removed 7 bases at V and 0 bases at J, with 19 bases between. Per the germline V gene, CDR1 is SNHLY and CDR2 is FYNNEI.

CDR3 residues: CAIRTSGSRETQYF. CDR3 sequence (DNA): TGTGCCATAAGGACTAGCGGGAGTCGAGAGACCCAGTACTTC. The V call is TRBV6-5, the J call TRBJ2-5; 13 bases map to TRBD2. The germline V gene encodes CDR1 MNHEY and CDR2 SVGAGI. V shed 10 bases, J shed 4 bases, and the junction held 6 bases outside the gene matches. CDR3 size: 14 residues.

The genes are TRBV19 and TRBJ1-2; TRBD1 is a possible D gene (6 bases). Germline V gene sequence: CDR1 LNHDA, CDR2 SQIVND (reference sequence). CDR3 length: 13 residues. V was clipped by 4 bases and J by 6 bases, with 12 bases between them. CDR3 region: CASSKTGWDGYTF. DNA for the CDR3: TGTGCCAGTAGTAAAACAGGGTGGGATGGCTACACCTTC.